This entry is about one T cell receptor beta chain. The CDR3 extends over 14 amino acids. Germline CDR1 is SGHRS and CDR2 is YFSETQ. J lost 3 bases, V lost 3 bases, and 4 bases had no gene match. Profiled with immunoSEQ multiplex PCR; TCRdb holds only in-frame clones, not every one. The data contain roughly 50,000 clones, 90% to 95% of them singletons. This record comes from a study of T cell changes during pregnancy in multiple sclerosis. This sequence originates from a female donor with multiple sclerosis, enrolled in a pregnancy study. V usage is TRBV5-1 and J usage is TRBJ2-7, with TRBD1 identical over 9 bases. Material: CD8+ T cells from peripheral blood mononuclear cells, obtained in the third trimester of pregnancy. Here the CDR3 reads CASSWTGQGYEQYF. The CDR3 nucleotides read TGCGCCAGCAGCTGGACGGGACAGGGCTACGAGCAGTACTTC.